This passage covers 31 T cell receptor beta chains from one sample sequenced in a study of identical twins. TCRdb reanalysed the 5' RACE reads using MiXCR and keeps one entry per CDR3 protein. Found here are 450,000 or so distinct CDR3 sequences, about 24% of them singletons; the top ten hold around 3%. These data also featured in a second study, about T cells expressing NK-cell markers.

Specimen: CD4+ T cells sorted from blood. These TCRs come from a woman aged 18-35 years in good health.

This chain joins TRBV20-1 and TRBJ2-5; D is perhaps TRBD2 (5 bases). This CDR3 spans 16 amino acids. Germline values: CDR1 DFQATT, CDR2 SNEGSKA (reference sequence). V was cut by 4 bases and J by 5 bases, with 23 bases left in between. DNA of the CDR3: TGCAGTGCTAAGGTATCGCCTAGCAGGTTGGTGGAGACCCAGTACTTC. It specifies CSAKVSPSRLVETQYF.

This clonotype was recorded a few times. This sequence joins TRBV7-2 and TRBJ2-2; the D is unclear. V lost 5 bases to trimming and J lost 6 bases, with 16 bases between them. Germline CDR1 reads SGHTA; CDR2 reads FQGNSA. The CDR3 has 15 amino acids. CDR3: CASSLWATIAGELFF. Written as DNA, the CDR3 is TGTGCCAGCAGCCTGTGGGCGACAATAGCCGGGGAGCTGTTTTTT.

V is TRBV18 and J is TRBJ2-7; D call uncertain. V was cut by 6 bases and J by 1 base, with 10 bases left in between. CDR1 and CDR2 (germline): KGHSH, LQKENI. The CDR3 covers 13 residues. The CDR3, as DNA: TGTGCCAGCTCCTTTACCCAGTCCTACGAGCAGTACTTC. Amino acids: CASSFTQSYEQYF. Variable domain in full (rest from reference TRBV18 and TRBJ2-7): NAGVMQNPRHLVRRRGQEARLRCSPMKGHSHVYWYRQLPEEGLKFMVYLQKENIIDESGMPKERFSAEFPKEGPSILRIQQVVRGDSAAYFCASSFTQSYEQYFGPGTRLTVT.

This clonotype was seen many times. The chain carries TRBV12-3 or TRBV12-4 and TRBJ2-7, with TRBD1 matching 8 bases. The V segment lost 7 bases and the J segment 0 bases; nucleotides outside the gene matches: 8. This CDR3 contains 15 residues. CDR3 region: CASTPGGSSSYEQYF. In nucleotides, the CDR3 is TGTGCCAGCACCCCAGGGGGCTCGAGCTCCTACGAGCAGTACTTC.

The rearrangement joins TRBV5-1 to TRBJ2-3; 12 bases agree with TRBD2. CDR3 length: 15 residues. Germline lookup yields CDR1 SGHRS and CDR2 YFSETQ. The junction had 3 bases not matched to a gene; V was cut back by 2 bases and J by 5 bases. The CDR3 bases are TGCGCCAGCAGCTTCCTAGCGGGGGGGATAGATACGCAGTATTTT. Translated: CASSFLAGGIDTQYF.

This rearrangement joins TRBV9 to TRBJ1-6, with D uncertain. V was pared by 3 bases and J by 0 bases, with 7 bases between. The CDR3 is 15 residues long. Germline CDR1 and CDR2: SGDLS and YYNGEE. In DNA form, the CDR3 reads TGTGCCAGCAGCGCAGACGGCTCCTATAATTCACCCCTCCACTTT. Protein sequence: CASSADGSYNSPLHF.

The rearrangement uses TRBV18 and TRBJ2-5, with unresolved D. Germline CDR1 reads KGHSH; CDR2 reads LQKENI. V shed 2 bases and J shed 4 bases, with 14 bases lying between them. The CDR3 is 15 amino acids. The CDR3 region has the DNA TGTGCCAGCTCACCAAATTCCCCTACGGCAGAGACCCAGTACTTC. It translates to CASSPNSPTAETQYF.

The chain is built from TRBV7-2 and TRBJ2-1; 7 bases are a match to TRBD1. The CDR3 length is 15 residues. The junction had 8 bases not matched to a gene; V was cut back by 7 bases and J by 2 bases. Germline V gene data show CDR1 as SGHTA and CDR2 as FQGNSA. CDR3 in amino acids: CASTVRDSTYNEQFF. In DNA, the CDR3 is TGTGCCAGCACCGTCCGGGACAGCACCTACAATGAGCAGTTCTTC.

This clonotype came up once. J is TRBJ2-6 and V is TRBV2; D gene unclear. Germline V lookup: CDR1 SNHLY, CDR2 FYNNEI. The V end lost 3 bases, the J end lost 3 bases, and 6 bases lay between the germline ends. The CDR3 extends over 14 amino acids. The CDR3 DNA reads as TGTGCCAGCAGTGAGGGAAATGGGGCCAACGTCCTGACTTTC. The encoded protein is CASSEGNGANVLTF.

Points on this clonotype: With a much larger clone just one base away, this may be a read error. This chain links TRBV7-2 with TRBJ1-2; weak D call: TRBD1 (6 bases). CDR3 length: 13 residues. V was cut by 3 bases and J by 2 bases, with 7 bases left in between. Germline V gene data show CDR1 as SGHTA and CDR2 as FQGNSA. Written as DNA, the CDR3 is TGTGCCAGCAGCTTCGACAGGAACTATGGCTACACCTTC. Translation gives CASSFDRNYGYTF.

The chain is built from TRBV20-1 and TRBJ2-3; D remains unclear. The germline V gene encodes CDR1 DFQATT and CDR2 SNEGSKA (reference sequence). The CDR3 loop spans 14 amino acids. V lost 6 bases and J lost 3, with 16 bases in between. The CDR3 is CSATTTAQTDTQYF. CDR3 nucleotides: TGCAGTGCCACAACCACAGCGCAAACAGATACGCAGTATTTT.

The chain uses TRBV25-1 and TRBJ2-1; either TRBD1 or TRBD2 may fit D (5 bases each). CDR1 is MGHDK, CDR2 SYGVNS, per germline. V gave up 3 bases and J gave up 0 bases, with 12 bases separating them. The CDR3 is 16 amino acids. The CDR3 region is CASSDWGRLSYNEQFF. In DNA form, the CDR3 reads TGTGCCAGCAGTGATTGGGGACGCCTCTCCTACAATGAGCAGTTCTTC.

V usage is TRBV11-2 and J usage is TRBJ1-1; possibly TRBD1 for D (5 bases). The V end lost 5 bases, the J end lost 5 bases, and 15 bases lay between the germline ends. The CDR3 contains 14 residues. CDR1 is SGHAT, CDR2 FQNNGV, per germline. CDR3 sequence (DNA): TGTGCCAGCAGCCCAAGACAGTCCCGAACTGAAGCTTTCTTT. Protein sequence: CASSPRQSRTEAFF.

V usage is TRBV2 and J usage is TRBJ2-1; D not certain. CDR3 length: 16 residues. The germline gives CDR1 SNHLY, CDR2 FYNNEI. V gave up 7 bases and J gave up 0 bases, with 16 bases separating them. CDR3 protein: CASKGLLVGSYNEQFF. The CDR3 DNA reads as TGTGCCAGCAAAGGGCTATTGGTAGGCTCCTACAATGAGCAGTTCTTC.

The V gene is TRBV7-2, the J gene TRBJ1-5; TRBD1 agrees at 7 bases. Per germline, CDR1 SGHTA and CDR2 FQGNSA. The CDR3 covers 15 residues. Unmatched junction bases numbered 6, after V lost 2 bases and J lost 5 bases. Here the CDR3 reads CASSLIRGPDQPQHF. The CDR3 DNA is TGTGCCAGCAGCTTAATTAGGGGGCCCGATCAGCCCCAGCATTTT.

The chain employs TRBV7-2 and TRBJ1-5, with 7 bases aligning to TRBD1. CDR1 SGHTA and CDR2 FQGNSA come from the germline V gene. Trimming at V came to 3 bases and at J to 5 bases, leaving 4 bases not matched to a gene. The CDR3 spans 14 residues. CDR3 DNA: TGTGCCAGCAGCTTCACACAGGGGTATCAGCCCCAGCATTTT. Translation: CASSFTQGYQPQHF.

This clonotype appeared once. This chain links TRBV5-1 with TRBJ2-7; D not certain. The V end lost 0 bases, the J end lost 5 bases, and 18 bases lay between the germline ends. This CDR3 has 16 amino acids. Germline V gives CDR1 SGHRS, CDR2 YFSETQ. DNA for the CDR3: TGCGCCAGCAGCTTGGGCACGGCGGCCACGATGAACGAGCAGTACTTC. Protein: CASSLGTAATMNEQYF.

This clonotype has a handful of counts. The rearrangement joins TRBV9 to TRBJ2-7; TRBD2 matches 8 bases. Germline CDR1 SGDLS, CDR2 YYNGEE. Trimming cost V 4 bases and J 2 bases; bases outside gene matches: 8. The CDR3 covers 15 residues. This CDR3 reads CASSSTVAGPYEQYF. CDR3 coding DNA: TGTGCCAGCAGCTCAACCGTAGCGGGGCCCTACGAGCAGTACTTC.

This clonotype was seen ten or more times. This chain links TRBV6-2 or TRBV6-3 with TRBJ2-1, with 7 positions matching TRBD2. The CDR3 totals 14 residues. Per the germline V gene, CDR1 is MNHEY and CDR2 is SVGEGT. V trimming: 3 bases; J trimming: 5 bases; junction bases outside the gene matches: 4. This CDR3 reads CASSYTSDNNEQFF. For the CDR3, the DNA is TGTGCCAGCAGTTATACTAGCGACAACAATGAGCAGTTCTTC.

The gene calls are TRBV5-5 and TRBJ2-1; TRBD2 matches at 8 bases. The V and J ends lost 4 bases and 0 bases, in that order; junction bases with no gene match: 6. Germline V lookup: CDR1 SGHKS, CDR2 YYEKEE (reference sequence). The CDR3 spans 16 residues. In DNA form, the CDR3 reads TGTGCCAGCAGCGTCACCGGGACTAGCTCCTACAATGAGCAGTTCTTC. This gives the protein CASSVTGTSSYNEQFF.

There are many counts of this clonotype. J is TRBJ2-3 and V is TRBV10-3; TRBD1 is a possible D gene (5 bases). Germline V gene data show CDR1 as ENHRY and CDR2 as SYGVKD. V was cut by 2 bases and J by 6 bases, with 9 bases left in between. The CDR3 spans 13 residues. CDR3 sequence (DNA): TGTGCCATCAGTGAGGGCACAGGTGATACGCAGTATTTT. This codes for CAISEGTGDTQYF.

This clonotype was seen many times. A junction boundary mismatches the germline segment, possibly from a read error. This CDR3 is CASSLRGDTQYF. The CDR3 DNA follows: TGTGCCAGCAGCTTGAGGGGAGATACGCAGTATTTT. The chain is built from TRBV5-1 and TRBJ2-3; D possibly uses TRBD1 or TRBD2 (5 bases each). Germline CDR1 reads SGHRS; CDR2 reads YFSETQ. There are 12 residues in the CDR3.

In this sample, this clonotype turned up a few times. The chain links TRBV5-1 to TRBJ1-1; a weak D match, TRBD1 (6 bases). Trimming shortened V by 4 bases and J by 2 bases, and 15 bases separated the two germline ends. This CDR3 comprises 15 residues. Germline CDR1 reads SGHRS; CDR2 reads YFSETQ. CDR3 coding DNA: TGCGCCAGCAGCCCAAGGACAGACGTAAACACTGAAGCTTTCTTT. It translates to CASSPRTDVNTEAFF.

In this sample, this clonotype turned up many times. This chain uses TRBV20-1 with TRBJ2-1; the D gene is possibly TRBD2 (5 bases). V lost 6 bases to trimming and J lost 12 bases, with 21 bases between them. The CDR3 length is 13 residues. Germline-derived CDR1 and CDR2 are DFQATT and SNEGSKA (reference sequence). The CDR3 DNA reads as TGCAGTGCCCCTCTACTAAGCGGCACGTGGCAGTTCTTC. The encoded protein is CSAPLLSGTWQFF.

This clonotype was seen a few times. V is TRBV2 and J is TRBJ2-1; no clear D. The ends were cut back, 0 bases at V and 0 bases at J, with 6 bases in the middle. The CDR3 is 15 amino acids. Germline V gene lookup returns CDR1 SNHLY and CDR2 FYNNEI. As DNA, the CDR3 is TGTGCCAGCAGTGAAGCCTGGAGCTCCTACAATGAGCAGTTCTTC. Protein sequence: CASSEAWSSYNEQFF.

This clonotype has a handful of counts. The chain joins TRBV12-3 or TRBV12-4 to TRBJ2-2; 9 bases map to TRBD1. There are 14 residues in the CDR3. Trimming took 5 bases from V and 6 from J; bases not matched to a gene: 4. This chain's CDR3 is CASSGTGKSGELFF. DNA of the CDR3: TGTGCCAGCAGTGGGACAGGGAAATCCGGGGAGCTGTTTTTT.

CDR3 protein: CASSDDNTGEAFF. The DNA of the CDR3 is TGTGCCAGCAGCGACGATAATACAGGTGAAGCTTTCTTT. The chain is built from TRBV9 and TRBJ1-1; maybe TRBD1 (5 bases). CDR1 SGDLS and CDR2 YYNGEE come from the germline V gene. The CDR3 covers 13 residues. With 3 bases removed from V and 7 bases from J, the gap between germline ends came to 13 bases.

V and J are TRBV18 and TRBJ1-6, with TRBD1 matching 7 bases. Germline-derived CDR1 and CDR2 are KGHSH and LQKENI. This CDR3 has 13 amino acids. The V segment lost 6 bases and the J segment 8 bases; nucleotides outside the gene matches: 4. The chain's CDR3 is CASSETGDSPLHF. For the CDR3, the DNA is TGTGCCAGCTCTGAAACAGGGGATTCACCCCTCCACTTT.

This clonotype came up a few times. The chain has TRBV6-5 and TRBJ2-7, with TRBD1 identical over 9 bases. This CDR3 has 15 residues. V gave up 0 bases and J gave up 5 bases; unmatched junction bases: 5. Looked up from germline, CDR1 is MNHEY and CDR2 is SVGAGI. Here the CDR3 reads CASSYSGQGSNEQYF. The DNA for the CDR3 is TGTGCCAGCAGTTACTCGGGACAGGGCTCAAACGAGCAGTACTTC.

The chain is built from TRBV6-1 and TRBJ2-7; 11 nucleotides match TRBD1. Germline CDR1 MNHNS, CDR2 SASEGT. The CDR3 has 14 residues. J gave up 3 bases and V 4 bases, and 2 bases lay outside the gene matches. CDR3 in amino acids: CASSGTGGDYEQYF. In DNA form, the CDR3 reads TGTGCCAGCAGTGGGACAGGGGGCGACTACGAGCAGTACTTC.

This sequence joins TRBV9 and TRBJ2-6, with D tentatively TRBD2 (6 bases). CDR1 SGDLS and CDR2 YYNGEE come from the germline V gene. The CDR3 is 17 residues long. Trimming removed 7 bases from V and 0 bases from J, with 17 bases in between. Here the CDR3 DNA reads TGTGCCAGCGCTCTTGGAGGGCCCTACTCTGGGGCCAACGTCCTGACTTTC. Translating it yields CASALGGPYSGANVLTF.